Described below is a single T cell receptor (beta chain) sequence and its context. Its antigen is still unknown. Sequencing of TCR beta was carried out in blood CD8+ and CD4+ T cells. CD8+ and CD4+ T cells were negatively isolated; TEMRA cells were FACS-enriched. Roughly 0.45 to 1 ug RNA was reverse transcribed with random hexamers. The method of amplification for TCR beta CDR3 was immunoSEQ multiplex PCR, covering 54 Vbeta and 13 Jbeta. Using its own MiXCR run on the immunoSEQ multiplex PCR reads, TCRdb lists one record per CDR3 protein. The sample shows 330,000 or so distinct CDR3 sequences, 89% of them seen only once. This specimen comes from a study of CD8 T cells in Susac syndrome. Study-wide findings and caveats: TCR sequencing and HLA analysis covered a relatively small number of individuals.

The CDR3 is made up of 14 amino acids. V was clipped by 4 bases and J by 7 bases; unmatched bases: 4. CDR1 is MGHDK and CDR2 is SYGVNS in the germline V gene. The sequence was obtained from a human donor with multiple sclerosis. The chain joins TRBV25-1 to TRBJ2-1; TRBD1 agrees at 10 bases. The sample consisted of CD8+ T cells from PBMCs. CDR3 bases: TGTGCCAGCAGTGGACAGGGGGCAAGGAATGAGCAGTTCTTC. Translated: CASSGQGARNEQFF.